Listed below are T cell receptor beta chains from one sample, sequenced in a study of beta chain features in type 1 diabetes. This table comes from immunoSEQ multiplex PCR, and its TCRdb copy is limited to in-frame clones, with some not included. The sample carries 350,000 or so clones, around a fifth recorded once. The sequenced material came from naive CD4+ T cells from blood. The source is a woman between 18 and 29 years old in good health. CDR3s leave out the opening cysteine and the closing phenylalanine or tryptophan.

j_call	v_call	cdr3_aa
TRBJ1-2	TRBV2	ASSEGEAYGYT
TRBJ2-1	TRBV11-2	ASSLRTGEQF
TRBJ2-5	TRBV7-8	ASSLARTRGQETQY
TRBJ2-7	TRBV4-1	ASSRYIITGGEQY
TRBJ2-7	TRBV18	ASSSEGGEQY
TRBJ1-4	TRBV29-1	SAGGRGTTNEKLF
TRBJ2-5	TRBV5-4	ASSLARTTQETQY
TRBJ1-5	TRBV9	ASSGGQNQPQH
TRBJ1-1	TRBV30	AWRPRVVGAF
TRBJ2-1	TRBV30	AWRTSGDYNEQF
TRBJ2-1	TRBV2	ASSEERPLVAGTQF
TRBJ2-1	TRBV9	ASSVGINGYNEQF
TRBJ2-3	TRBV4-2	ASSQGSDTQY
TRBJ1-2	TRBV6-6	ASSYSQGLYGYT
TRBJ2-7	TRBV7-2	ASSSGQFYEQY
TRBJ2-5	TRBV4-2	ASSFGTSGGPQETQY
TRBJ2-3	TRBV29-1	SVSGGVSTDTQY
TRBJ2-5	TRBV6-5	ASSSRETQY
TRBJ1-2	TRBV12-5	ASGSTGAIFTGGYT
TRBJ2-5	TRBV18	ASSGIAGVGETQY
TRBJ2-1	TRBV7-8	ASSLARFRGKSYNEQF
TRBJ2-5	TRBV29-1	SVGRDRRVSQETQY
TRBJ2-7	TRBV7-9	ASSPGSGSYEQY
TRBJ2-3	TRBV5-1	ASSLQTSTDTQY
TRBJ2-5	TRBV11-1	ASSYPGTGRETQY
TRBJ1-2	TRBV29-1	SVSLDGYT
TRBJ2-3	TRBV4-2	ASSQDPGTDTQY
TRBJ2-7	TRBV5-4	ASSPPQLVGISDEQY
TRBJ2-3	TRBV5-1	ASSLGLAGESDTQY
TRBJ1-2	TRBV19	ASTEGGYGYT
TRBJ1-2	TRBV19	ASSMGIYGYT
TRBJ1-5	TRBV6-6	ASSYRTGDNQPQH
TRBJ2-1	TRBV20-1	SAWGGDEQF